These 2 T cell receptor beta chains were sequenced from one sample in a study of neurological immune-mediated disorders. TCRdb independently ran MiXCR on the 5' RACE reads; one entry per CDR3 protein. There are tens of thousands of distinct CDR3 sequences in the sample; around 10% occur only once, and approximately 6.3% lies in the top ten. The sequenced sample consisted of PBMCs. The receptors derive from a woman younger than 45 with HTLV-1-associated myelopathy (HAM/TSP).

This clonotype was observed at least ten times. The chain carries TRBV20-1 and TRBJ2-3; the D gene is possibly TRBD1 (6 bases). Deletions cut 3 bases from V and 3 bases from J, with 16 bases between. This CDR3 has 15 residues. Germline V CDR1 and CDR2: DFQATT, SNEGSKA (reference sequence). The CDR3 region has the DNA TGCAGTGCTAGTGTAAGGGGGAGTGGGACAGATACGCAGTATTTT. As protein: CSASVRGSGTDTQYF.

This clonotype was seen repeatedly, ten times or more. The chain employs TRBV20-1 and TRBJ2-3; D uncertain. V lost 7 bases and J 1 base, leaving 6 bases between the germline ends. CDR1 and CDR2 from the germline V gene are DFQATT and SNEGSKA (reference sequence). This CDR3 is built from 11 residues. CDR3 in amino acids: CSGLRTDTQYF. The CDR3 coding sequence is TGCAGTGGTCTGCGCACAGATACGCAGTATTTT.